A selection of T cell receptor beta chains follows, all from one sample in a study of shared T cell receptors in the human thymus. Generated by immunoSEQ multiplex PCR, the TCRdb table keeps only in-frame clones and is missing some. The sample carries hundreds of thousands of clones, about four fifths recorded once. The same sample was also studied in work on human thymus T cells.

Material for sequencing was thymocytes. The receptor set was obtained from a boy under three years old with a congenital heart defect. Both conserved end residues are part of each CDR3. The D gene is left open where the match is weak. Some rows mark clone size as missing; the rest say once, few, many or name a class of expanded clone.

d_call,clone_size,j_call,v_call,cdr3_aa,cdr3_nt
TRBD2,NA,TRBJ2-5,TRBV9,CASSELAGGEETQYF,TGTGCCAGCAGCGAATTAGCGGGAGGGGAAGAGACCCAGTACTTC
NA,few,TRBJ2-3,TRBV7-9,CASSSRTRFSTDTQYF,TGTGCCAGCAGCTCGCGAACCCGGTTTAGCACAGATACGCAGTATTTT
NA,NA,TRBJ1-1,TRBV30,CAWSRRGGMNTEAFF,TGTGCCTGGAGTCGTCGGGGGGGGATGAACACTGAAGCTTTCTTT
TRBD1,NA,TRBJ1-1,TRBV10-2,CASLQGVNTEAFF,TGCGCCAGCTTACAGGGGGTGAACACTGAAGCTTTCTTT
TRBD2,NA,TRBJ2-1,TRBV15,CATSRSRTSGDYNEQFF,TGTGCCACCAGCAGATCCCGGACTAGCGGAGACTACAATGAGCAGTTCTTC
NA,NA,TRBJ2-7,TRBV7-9,CASSSPPRGLVPYEQYF,TGTGCCAGCAGCTCCCCACCCCGGGGGTTAGTCCCCTACGAGCAGTACTTC
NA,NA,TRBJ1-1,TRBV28,CASSSAGERAFF,TGTGCCAGCAGTTCGGCAGGGGAGCGAGCTTTCTTT
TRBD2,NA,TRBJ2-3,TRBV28,CASSLGGGRPGLAGESETDTQYF,TGTGCCAGCAGTTTAGGGGGTGGCAGACCGGGACTAGCGGGAGAATCCGAAACAGATACGCAGTATTTT
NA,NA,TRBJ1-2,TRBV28,CASRGGGDYGYTF,TGTGCCAGCAGAGGGGGGGGTGACTATGGCTACACCTTC
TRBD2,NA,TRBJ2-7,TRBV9,CASSPRASGRANEQYF,TGTGCCAGCAGCCCCAGAGCGAGCGGGAGGGCTAACGAGCAGTACTTC
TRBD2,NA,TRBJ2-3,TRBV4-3,CASSPGLAGGGGTDTQYF,TGCGCCAGCAGCCCGGGACTAGCGGGAGGAGGAGGCACAGATACGCAGTATTTT
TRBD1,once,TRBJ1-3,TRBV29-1,CSVEDPTGASGNTIYF,TGCAGCGTTGAAGACCCCACAGGGGCCTCTGGAAACACCATATATTTT
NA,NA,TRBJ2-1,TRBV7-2,CASNRHTYNEQFF,TGTGCCAGCAACCGACACACCTACAATGAGCAGTTCTTC
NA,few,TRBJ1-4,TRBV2,CASSTTGKLFF,TGTGCCAGCTCAACAACAGGGAAACTGTTTTTT
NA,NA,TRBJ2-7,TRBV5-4,CASSLVMNATDSYEQYF,TGTGCCAGCAGCTTAGTGATGAACGCGACTGACTCCTACGAGCAGTACTTC
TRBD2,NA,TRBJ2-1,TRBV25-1,CASSELGTSWYNEQFF,TGTGCCAGCAGTGAATTGGGGACTAGCTGGTACAATGAGCAGTTCTTC
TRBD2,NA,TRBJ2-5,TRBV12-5,CASGLVLGRLAGWWETQYF,TGTGCTAGTGGTTTGGTACTAGGTCGACTAGCGGGATGGTGGGAGACCCAGTACTTC
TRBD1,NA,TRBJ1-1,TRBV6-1,CASKGTGITRTEAFF,TGTGCCAGCAAGGGGACAGGGATAACTAGGACTGAAGCTTTCTTT
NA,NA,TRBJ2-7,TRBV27,CASSPGRTYEQYF,TGTGCCAGCAGCCCAGGGCGAACCTACGAGCAGTACTTC
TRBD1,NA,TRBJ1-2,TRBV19,CASSLRPGGEYLGYTF,TGTGCCAGTAGTCTCCGGCCAGGGGGAGAGTATCTTGGCTACACCTTC
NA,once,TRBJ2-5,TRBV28,CASRLTEPQETQYF,TGTGCCAGCAGATTGACAGAGCCCCAAGAGACCCAGTACTTC
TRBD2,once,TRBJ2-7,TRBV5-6,CASSFSSGRTYEQYF,TGTGCCAGCAGCTTTTCTAGCGGGCGGACCTACGAGCAGTACTTC
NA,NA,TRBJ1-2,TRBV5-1,CASRIEGGVNYGYTF,TGCGCCAGCAGAATTGAAGGAGGCGTTAACTATGGCTACACCTTC
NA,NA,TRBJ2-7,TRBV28,CASSLERAGLIYEQYF,TGTGCCAGCAGTCTGGAAAGGGCGGGCTTGATCTACGAGCAGTACTTC
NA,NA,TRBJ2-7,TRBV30,CAWFPAATSYEQYF,TGTGCCTGGTTCCCAGCGGCGACCTCCTACGAGCAGTACTTC
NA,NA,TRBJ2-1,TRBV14,CASSPSDCNSYNEQFF,TGTGCCAGCAGCCCGTCCGACTGTAACTCCTACAATGAGCAGTTCTTC
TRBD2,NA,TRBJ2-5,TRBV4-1,CASSQGVGGGEGAETQYF,TGCGCCAGCAGCCAAGGTGTGGGGGGAGGGGAAGGGGCTGAGACCCAGTACTTC
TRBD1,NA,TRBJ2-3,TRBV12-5,CASGLSGTGITDTQYF,TGTGCTAGTGGTTTGAGTGGGACAGGGATAACAGATACGCAGTATTTT
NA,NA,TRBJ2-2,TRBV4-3,CASSQDRVGTGELFF,TGCGCCAGCAGCCAAGATCGGGTAGGCACCGGGGAGCTGTTTTTT
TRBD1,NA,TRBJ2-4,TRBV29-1,CSASGGYGKNIQYF,TGCAGCGCGTCAGGGGGCTATGGCAAAAACATTCAGTACTTC
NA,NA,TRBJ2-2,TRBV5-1,CASSFRPQAGRANTGELFF,TGCGCCAGCAGCTTCCGCCCGCAAGCAGGCCGCGCGAACACCGGGGAGCTGTTTTTT
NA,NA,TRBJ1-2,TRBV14,CASSPQGAGASYTF,TGTGCCAGCAGCCCGCAAGGGGCTGGGGCGAGCTACACCTTC
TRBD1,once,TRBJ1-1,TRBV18,CASSPPDRVTEAFF,TGTGCCAGCTCACCGCCGGACAGGGTCACTGAAGCTTTCTTT
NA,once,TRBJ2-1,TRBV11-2,CASSQEVIADIQRNEQFF,TGTGCCAGCAGCCAAGAAGTGATAGCGGATATACAAAGGAATGAGCAGTTCTTC
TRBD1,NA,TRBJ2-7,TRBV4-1,CASSQDEGARWSYEQYF,TGCGCCAGCAGCCAAGATGAGGGGGCCCGCTGGTCCTACGAGCAGTACTTC
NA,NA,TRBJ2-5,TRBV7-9,CASSPRVVETQYF,TGTGCCAGCAGCCCCCGCGTAGTTGAGACCCAGTACTTC
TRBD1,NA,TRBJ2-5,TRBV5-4,CASSSGQGSETQYF,TGTGCCAGCAGCTCGGGACAGGGGAGCGAGACCCAGTACTTC
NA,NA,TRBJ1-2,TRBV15,CATSRKRDFKLYGYTF,TGTGCCACCAGCAGAAAACGGGACTTTAAACTCTATGGCTACACCTTC
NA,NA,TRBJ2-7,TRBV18,CASSPPLYYEQYF,TGTGCCAGCTCACCACCCCTGTACTACGAGCAGTACTTC
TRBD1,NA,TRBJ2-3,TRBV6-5,CASSSGQGATDTQYF,TGTGCCAGCAGTTCAGGACAGGGGGCAACAGATACGCAGTATTTT